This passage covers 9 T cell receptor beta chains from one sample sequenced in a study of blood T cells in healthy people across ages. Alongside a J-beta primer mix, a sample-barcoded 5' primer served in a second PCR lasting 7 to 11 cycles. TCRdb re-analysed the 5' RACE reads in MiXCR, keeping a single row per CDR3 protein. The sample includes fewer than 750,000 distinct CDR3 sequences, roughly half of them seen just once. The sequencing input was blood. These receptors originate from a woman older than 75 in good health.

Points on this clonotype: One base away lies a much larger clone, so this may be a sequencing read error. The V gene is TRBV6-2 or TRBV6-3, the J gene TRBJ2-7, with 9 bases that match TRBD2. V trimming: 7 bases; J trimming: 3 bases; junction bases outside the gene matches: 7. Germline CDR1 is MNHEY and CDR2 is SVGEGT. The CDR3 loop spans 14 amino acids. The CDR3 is CASKVASGIYEQYF. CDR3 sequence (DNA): TGTGCCAGCAAGGTCGCTAGCGGGATCTACGAGCAGTACTTC.

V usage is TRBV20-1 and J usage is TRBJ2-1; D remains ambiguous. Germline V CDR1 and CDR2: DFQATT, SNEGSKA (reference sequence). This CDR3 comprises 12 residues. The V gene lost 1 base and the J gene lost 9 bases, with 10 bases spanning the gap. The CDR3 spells CSARGMAVEQFF. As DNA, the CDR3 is TGCAGTGCTAGAGGTATGGCGGTTGAGCAGTTCTTC.

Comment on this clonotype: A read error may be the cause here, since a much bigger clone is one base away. The CDR3 nucleotides are TGCGCCAGCAGCTTGGTGGGACGGGGGCCCAATGAGCAGTTCTTC. It yields the protein CASSLVGRGPNEQFF. The chain employs TRBV5-1 and TRBJ2-1, with D perhaps given as TRBD1 or TRBD2 (6 bases each). The ends were cut back, 0 bases at V and 6 bases at J, with 13 bases in the middle. The CDR3 extends over 15 amino acids. Germline V CDR1 and CDR2: SGHRS, YFSETQ. Variable domain in full (rest from reference TRBV5-1 and TRBJ2-1): KAGVTQTPRYLIKTRGQQVTLSCSPISGHRSVSWYQQTPGQGLQFLFEYFSETQRNKGNFPGRFSGRQFSNSRSEMNVSTLELGDSALYLCASSLVGRGPNEQFFGPGTRLTVL.

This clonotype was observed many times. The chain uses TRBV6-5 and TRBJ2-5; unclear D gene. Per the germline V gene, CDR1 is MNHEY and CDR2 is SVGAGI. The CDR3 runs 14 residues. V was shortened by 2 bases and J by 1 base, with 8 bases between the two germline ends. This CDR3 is CASSYAMLQETQYF. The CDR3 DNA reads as TGTGCCAGCAGTTACGCGATGCTCCAAGAGACCCAGTACTTC.

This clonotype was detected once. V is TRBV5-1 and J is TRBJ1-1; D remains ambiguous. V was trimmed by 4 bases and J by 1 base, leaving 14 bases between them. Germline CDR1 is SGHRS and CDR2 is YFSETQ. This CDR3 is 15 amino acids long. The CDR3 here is CASSGGDGKNTEAFF. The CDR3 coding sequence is TGCGCCAGCAGCGGCGGAGACGGAAAGAACACTGAAGCTTTCTTT.

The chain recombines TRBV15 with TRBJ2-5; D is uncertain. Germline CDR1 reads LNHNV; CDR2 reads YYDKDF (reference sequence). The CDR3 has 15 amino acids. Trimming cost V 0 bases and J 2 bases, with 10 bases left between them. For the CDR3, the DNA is TGTGCCACCAGCAGAGATGGGCCAGCGCAAGAGACCCAGTACTTC. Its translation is CATSRDGPAQETQYF.

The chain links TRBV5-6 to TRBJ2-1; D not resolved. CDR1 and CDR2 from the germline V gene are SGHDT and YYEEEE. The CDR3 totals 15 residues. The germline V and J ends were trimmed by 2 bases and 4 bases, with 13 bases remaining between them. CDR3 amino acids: CASSFPRALYNEQFF. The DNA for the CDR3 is TGTGCCAGCAGCTTCCCCCGAGCGTTATACAATGAGCAGTTCTTC.

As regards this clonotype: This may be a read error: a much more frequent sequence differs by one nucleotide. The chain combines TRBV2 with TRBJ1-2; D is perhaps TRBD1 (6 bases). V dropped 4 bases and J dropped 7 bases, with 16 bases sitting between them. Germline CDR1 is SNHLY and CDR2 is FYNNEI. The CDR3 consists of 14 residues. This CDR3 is CASSAGRGTRGYTF. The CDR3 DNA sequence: TGTGCCAGCAGTGCAGGCAGGGGAACGCGTGGCTACACCTTC.

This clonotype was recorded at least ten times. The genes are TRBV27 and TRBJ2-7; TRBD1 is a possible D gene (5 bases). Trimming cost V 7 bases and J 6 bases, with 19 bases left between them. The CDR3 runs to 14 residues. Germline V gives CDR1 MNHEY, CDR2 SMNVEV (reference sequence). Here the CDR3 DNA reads TGTGCCAGCATAGGGGCCATTCCCCTACTCGAGCAGTACTTC. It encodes CASIGAIPLLEQYF.